One sample yielded the 26 T cell receptor beta chains listed below, sequenced in a study of T-cell memory formation after mild COVID-19. Using its own MiXCR run on the 5' RACE reads, TCRdb lists one record per CDR3 protein. The sample yields approximately 300,000 distinct CDR3 sequences, approximately 16% seen once. Sequenced: PBMCs or a T cell subset sorted from them (not recorded which). These receptors all stem from a man aged 18 to 29 who had mild COVID-19 (a few samples of this study predate the infection). Cell type and time point are not known.

The J gene is TRBJ1-3, the V gene TRBV5-1; TRBD1 might be the D (6 bases). V was clipped by 5 bases and J by 0 bases, with 12 bases between them. The CDR3 totals 15 residues. Germline V CDR1 and CDR2: SGHRS, YFSETQ. The CDR3 loop is CASRSGQYSGNTIYF. In DNA form, the CDR3 reads TGCGCCAGCAGGTCCGGACAGTACTCTGGAAACACCATATATTTT.

This clonotype has just a few counts. The chain has TRBV25-1 and TRBJ1-1, with D unresolved. The germline CDR1 and CDR2 sequences are MGHDK and SYGVNS. This CDR3 comprises 14 residues. Trimming took 6 bases from V and 1 from J, leaving 12 bases between them. CDR3 bases: TGTGCCAGCAGCTCTCTGGGGTGGAACACTGAAGCTTTCTTT. This sequence encodes CASSSLGWNTEAFF.

Many counts were recorded for this clonotype. V is TRBV18 and J is TRBJ2-5, with a weak D call TRBD1 (5 bases). The CDR3 sequence is 15 residues long. The germline V and J ends were trimmed by 2 bases and 5 bases, with 15 bases remaining between them. CDR1 and CDR2 from the germline V gene are KGHSH and LQKENI. This CDR3 reads CASSPGQGPGETQYF. CDR3 DNA: TGTGCCAGCTCACCAGGGCAGGGCCCAGGGGAGACCCAGTACTTC.

Many counts were recorded for this clonotype. V and J are TRBV7-2 and TRBJ2-5; no reliable D call. The germline gives CDR1 SGHTA, CDR2 FQGNSA. The CDR3 spans 12 residues. Trimming shortened V by 5 bases and J by 4 bases, and 8 bases separated the two germline ends. CDR3 in amino acids: CASSPVRETQYF. The CDR3 DNA sequence: TGTGCCAGCAGCCCCGTACGAGAGACCCAGTACTTC.

V and J are TRBV21-1 and TRBJ1-2; the table's D call, TRBD1, has no DNA check behind it. TRBV21-1 is deemed a pseudogene. The CDR3 extends over 15 amino acids. The CDR3 reads CASSKERGAPYGYTF. In DNA form, the CDR3 reads TGTGCCAGCAGCAAGGAACGGGGGGCCCCCTATGGCTACACCTTC.

This clonotype was detected many times. The chain is built from TRBV10-2 and TRBJ1-2, with D hard to call. CDR1 and CDR2 (germline): WSHSY, SAAADI. Trimming cost V 2 bases and J 6 bases, with 7 bases left between them. The CDR3 spans 12 residues. The CDR3 sequence is CASSENGDGYTF. CDR3 sequence (DNA): TGCGCCAGCAGTGAGAACGGTGATGGCTACACCTTC.

This clonotype has just a few counts. The chain employs TRBV10-3 and TRBJ2-3, with a possible D match to TRBD2 (5 bases). CDR1 ENHRY and CDR2 SYGVKD come from the germline V gene. The germline V and J ends were trimmed by 3 bases and 5 bases, with 18 bases remaining between them. The CDR3 loop spans 16 amino acids. CDR3 residues: CAISDRAYDGGDTQYF. The CDR3 bases are TGTGCCATCAGTGACCGGGCCTACGACGGAGGAGATACGCAGTATTTT.

The chain is built from TRBV30 and TRBJ1-2; 8 bases align to TRBD1. There are 14 residues in the CDR3. Germline values: CDR1 GTSNPN, CDR2 SVGIG (reference sequence). V shed 4 bases and J 9 bases; nucleotides not matched to a gene: 13. The CDR3 nucleotides read TGTGCCTGGACCGTCAGGGGGCTTTCGGGTAGCTACACCTTC. The encoded protein is CAWTVRGLSGSYTF.

The J gene is TRBJ2-4, the V gene TRBV6-6, with D hard to call. Germline values: CDR1 MNHNY, CDR2 SVGAGI (reference sequence). V lost 2 bases and J 7 bases, leaving 6 bases between the germline ends. The CDR3 is 12 amino acids. CDR3 sequence reads: CASSYVQNIQYF. The CDR3 nucleotides are TGTGCCAGCAGTTACGTACAGAACATTCAGTACTTC.

This clonotype was seen a handful of times. This rearrangement joins TRBV2 to TRBJ2-3; 7 bases agree with TRBD1. This CDR3 region has 15 residues. V gave up 6 bases and J gave up 3 bases; unmatched junction bases: 9. The germline gives CDR1 SNHLY, CDR2 FYNNEI. The CDR3 spells CASSYYATGTDTQYF. CDR3 DNA: TGTGCCAGCAGCTACTACGCGACAGGGACAGATACGCAGTATTTT.

The sample holds a few counts of this clonotype. The chain's CDR3 is CASGSLGLGETQYF. Here the CDR3 DNA reads TGTGCCAGCGGTTCCCTGGGACTAGGAGAGACCCAGTACTTC. J is TRBJ2-5 and V is TRBV6-2 or TRBV6-3; 8 nucleotides align to TRBD2. V was clipped by 8 bases and J by 4 bases; unmatched bases: 9. Germline V lookup: CDR1 MNHEY, CDR2 SVGEGT. The CDR3 length is 14 residues.

This clonotype was counted ten times or more. The chain couples TRBV7-9 to TRBJ2-7, with D perhaps matching TRBD1 (5 bases). CDR1 is SEHNR and CDR2 is FQNEAQ in the germline V gene (reference sequence). The CDR3 has 14 amino acids. The germline V and J ends were trimmed by 5 bases and 2 bases, with 13 bases remaining between them. CDR3 sequence (DNA): TGTGCCAGCAGCGGGAAGGACATCACCTACGAGCAGTACTTC. Its protein product is CASSGKDITYEQYF. The full variable domain, rest sourced from reference TRBV7-9 and TRBJ2-7, is DTGVSQNPRHKITKRGQNVTFRCDPISEHNRLYWYRQTLGQGPEFLTYFQNEAQLEKSRLLSDRFSAERPKGSFSTLEIQRTEQGDSAMYLCASSGKDITYEQYFGPGTRLTVT.

The V and J genes are TRBV20-1 and TRBJ2-7, with TRBD1 matching 7 bases. Germline V CDR1 and CDR2: DFQATT, SNEGSKA (reference sequence). Trimming removed 0 bases from V and 6 bases from J; junction bases left unmatched: 14. The CDR3 spans 16 residues. The CDR3 here is CSARDPRGGSASEQYV. The CDR3 DNA reads as TGCAGTGCTAGAGACCCCAGAGGGGGCTCTGCCTCCGAGCAGTACGTC.

The sample holds many counts of this clonotype. The chain uses TRBV6-2 or TRBV6-3 and TRBJ1-4; D not resolved. The V and J ends lost 6 bases and 7 bases respectively, with 9 bases between them. Germline lookup yields CDR1 MNHEY and CDR2 SVGEGT. The CDR3 has 12 residues. The CDR3 is CASSPSAEKLFF. CDR3 nucleotides: TGTGCCAGCAGCCCGTCGGCTGAAAAACTGTTTTTT.

The rearrangement uses TRBV4-1 and TRBJ2-1; D is possibly TRBD2 (6 bases). The CDR3 has 16 amino acids. Trimming left V 5 bases short and J 5 bases short, with 19 bases between. CDR1 MGHRA and CDR2 YSYEKL come from the germline V gene. CDR3 protein: CASSYRPGLRDNEQFF. In DNA form, the CDR3 reads TGCGCCAGCAGCTACCGACCGGGACTGAGGGACAATGAGCAGTTCTTC.

This clonotype came up a few times. The chain is built from TRBV10-2 and TRBJ1-1, with TRBD1 as a possible D gene (5 bases). V lost 0 bases and J 10 bases, leaving 9 bases between the germline ends. Per the germline V gene, CDR1 is WSHSY and CDR2 is SAAADI. This CDR3 region has 12 residues. CDR3 nucleotides: TGCGCCAGCAGTGAGTCAGGGGTTTTAGCTTTCTTT. This codes for CASSESGVLAFF.

This clonotype was seen only a few times. The chain joins TRBV20-1 to TRBJ1-5; D call uncertain. V was shortened by 1 base and J by 7 bases, with 11 bases between the two germline ends. CDR1 is DFQATT, CDR2 SNEGSKA, per germline (reference sequence). The CDR3 totals 13 residues. CDR3 region: CSARVGSGQPQHF. CDR3 bases: TGCAGTGCTAGAGTCGGCAGCGGACAGCCCCAGCATTTT.

This clonotype occurred a few times. The chain joins TRBV24-1 to TRBJ2-2; no firm D call. The germline CDR1 and CDR2 sequences are KGHDR and SFDVKD. CDR3 length: 13 amino acids. The V gene lost 4 bases and the J gene lost 4 bases, with 6 bases spanning the gap. In DNA form, the CDR3 reads TGTGCCACCAGTGAGCTATTCACCGGGGAGCTGTTTTTT. Its protein is CATSELFTGELFF.

The chain combines TRBV18 with TRBJ2-5, with D uncertain. Between the trimmed V and J ends, which lost 3 bases and 2 bases, there was a span of 7 bases. Germline CDR1 KGHSH, CDR2 LQKENI. CDR3 size: 13 residues. Written as DNA, the CDR3 is TGTGCCAGCTCACCTATTGAACAAGAGACCCAGTACTTC. Its protein is CASSPIEQETQYF.

This clonotype has just a few counts. The chain is built from TRBV27 and TRBJ2-1; the match to TRBD2 covers 8 bases. This CDR3 region has 16 residues. Germline CDR1 and CDR2: MNHEY and SMNVEV (reference sequence). The V and J ends lost 4 bases and 3 bases, in that order; junction bases with no gene match: 8. Here the CDR3 reads CASSSIAGNLYNEQFF. The CDR3 nucleotides read TGTGCCAGCAGTTCAATAGCGGGGAACCTCTACAATGAGCAGTTCTTC.

This clonotype was seen ten or more times. V and J are TRBV4-2 and TRBJ2-3, with D perhaps TRBD1 or TRBD2 (6 bases each). Germline V gives CDR1 LGHNA, CDR2 YNFKEQ. The CDR3 covers 18 residues. Deletions cut 0 bases from V and 9 bases from J, with 25 bases between. The CDR3 sequence is CASSQDRGQRRGKDTQYF. The CDR3, as DNA: TGTGCCAGCAGCCAAGATAGAGGACAGCGACGGGGGAAGGACACGCAGTATTTT.

The V and J genes are TRBV2 and TRBJ2-7, with a possible D match to TRBD1 (5 bases). The CDR3 totals 13 residues. CDR1 is SNHLY and CDR2 is FYNNEI in the germline V gene. Deletions cut 4 bases from V and 2 bases from J, with 9 bases between. The CDR3 DNA follows: TGTGCCAGCAGTGCCCAGGGTACCTACGAGCAGTACTTC. As protein: CASSAQGTYEQYF.

The chain couples TRBV7-2 to TRBJ2-3; D possibly matches TRBD1 or TRBD2 (5 bases each). From germline, CDR1 is SGHTA and CDR2 FQGNSA. The CDR3 sequence is 16 residues long. Trimming took off 5 bases at V and 6 bases at J, with 21 bases between the two ends. The CDR3 nucleotides are TGTGCCAGCAGCCGTACTGTCGGGGACCTCGTGGATACGCAGTATTTT. The encoded protein is CASSRTVGDLVDTQYF.

This clonotype appeared a few times. This chain joins TRBV23-1 and TRBJ2-7; no firm D call. Being an ORF, TRBV23-1 has a function that is uncertain. Trimming cost V 7 bases and J 1 base, with 8 bases left between them. The CDR3 is made up of 12 amino acids. CDR3 residues: CASIPRSYEQYV. In nucleotides, the CDR3 is TGCGCCAGCATCCCCAGGTCCTACGAGCAGTACGTC.

The V and J genes are TRBV14 and TRBJ1-2, with D possibly TRBD1 on 5 matching bases. Germline CDR1 and CDR2: SGHDN and FVKESK. The CDR3 is 17 amino acids. Trimming removed 0 bases from V and 4 bases from J, with 18 bases in between. The CDR3 is CASSQEPGTEIAYGYTF. CDR3 in DNA: TGTGCCAGCAGCCAAGAACCTGGGACGGAGATCGCCTATGGCTACACCTTC.

This clonotype came up a few times. J is TRBJ2-1 and V is TRBV28, with D possibly being TRBD2 (6 bases). V gave up 6 bases and J gave up 6 bases, with 12 bases separating them. Germline loops: CDR1 MDHEN, CDR2 SYDVKM. CDR3 length: 13 amino acids. The CDR3 nucleotides are TGTGCCAGCAGGTTGTCCGGGGGCAATGAGCAGTTCTTC. Its protein product is CASRLSGGNEQFF.